A selection of T cell receptor beta chains follows, all from one sample in a study of blood T cell repertoires in COVID-19. This table comes from immunoSEQ multiplex PCR, and its TCRdb copy is limited to in-frame clones, with some not included. The sample lists under 200,000 clones; roughly 80% were seen once. Specimen: PBMCs or T cells enriched from blood (not recorded which). The receptors shown here come from a woman between 40 and 50 years old with acute COVID-19. Both conserved end residues are part of each CDR3. The order of the fields is CDR3 length, J gene, V gene, CDR3 protein.

CDR3 length: 16
J gene: TRBJ2-2
V gene: TRBV28
CDR3 protein: CASSLMVGSNTGELFF

CDR3 length: 14
J gene: TRBJ1-2
V gene: TRBV7-2
CDR3 protein: CASRATGGVYGYTF

CDR3 length: 13
J gene: TRBJ1-1
V gene: TRBV19
CDR3 protein: CASSMQGDLSAFF

CDR3 length: 13
J gene: TRBJ1-2
V gene: TRBV19
CDR3 protein: CASATDRGHGYTF

CDR3 length: 14
J gene: TRBJ2-3
V gene: TRBV28
CDR3 protein: CASTRGLQGMSQYF

CDR3 length: 18
J gene: TRBJ1-6
V gene: TRBV4-1
CDR3 protein: CASSQVWELSSYNSPLHF

CDR3 length: 16
J gene: TRBJ1-6
V gene: TRBV27
CDR3 protein: CASSPTGSSYNSPLHF

CDR3 length: 15
J gene: TRBJ2-3
V gene: TRBV19
CDR3 protein: CASSPGQSHRDTQYF

CDR3 length: 14
J gene: TRBJ1-5
V gene: TRBV7-9
CDR3 protein: CASSLQGTNQPQHF

CDR3 length: 21
J gene: TRBJ2-6
V gene: TRBV10-1
CDR3 protein: CASTQIRDKYWTSSGANVLTF

CDR3 length: 15
J gene: TRBJ2-1
V gene: TRBV6-1
CDR3 protein: CASSEFWGGRDEQFF

CDR3 length: 17
J gene: TRBJ2-1
V gene: TRBV7-9
CDR3 protein: CASSLTVTSGAYNEQFF

CDR3 length: 14
J gene: TRBJ1-5
V gene: TRBV19
CDR3 protein: CASSIDLSGQPQHF

CDR3 length: 14
J gene: TRBJ1-1
V gene: TRBV30
CDR3 protein: CAWTKQGPNTEAFF

CDR3 length: 13
J gene: TRBJ2-3
V gene: TRBV3-1/TRBV3-2
CDR3 protein: CASSQASTDTQYF

CDR3 length: 16
J gene: TRBJ2-1
V gene: TRBV19
CDR3 protein: CASSIGGLAGYNEQFF

CDR3 length: 13
J gene: TRBJ2-7
V gene: TRBV30
CDR3 protein: CACDRWNSYEQYF

CDR3 length: 17
J gene: TRBJ2-3
V gene: TRBV29-1
CDR3 protein: CSVDSWTSGRSTDTQYF

CDR3 length: 15
J gene: TRBJ1-4
V gene: TRBV5-1
CDR3 protein: CASSRTGPFNEKLFF

CDR3 length: 15
J gene: TRBJ1-1
V gene: TRBV6-1
CDR3 protein: CASSEEGAPNTEAFF

CDR3 length: 14
J gene: TRBJ1-2
V gene: TRBV15
CDR3 protein: CATSLRGQNYGYTF

CDR3 length: 16
J gene: TRBJ2-5
V gene: TRBV4-2
CDR3 protein: CASTQGLAGGRETQYF

CDR3 length: 15
J gene: TRBJ2-7
V gene: TRBV5-8
CDR3 protein: CASSRGIGSRNEQYF

CDR3 length: 12
J gene: TRBJ1-1
V gene: TRBV14
CDR3 protein: CASRRMTGEAFF

CDR3 length: 14
J gene: TRBJ1-1
V gene: TRBV6-4
CDR3 protein: CASRDRGENTEAFF

CDR3 length: 15
J gene: TRBJ1-2
V gene: TRBV3-1/TRBV3-2
CDR3 protein: CASSQGSAGGYGYTF

CDR3 length: 16
J gene: TRBJ2-1
V gene: TRBV2
CDR3 protein: CASSEGRGLVGNEQFF

CDR3 length: 16
J gene: TRBJ1-2
V gene: TRBV18
CDR3 protein: CASSPLAGRREDGYTF

CDR3 length: 17
J gene: TRBJ2-2
V gene: TRBV5-1
CDR3 protein: CASSLLTGGGNTGELFF

CDR3 length: 11
J gene: TRBJ2-2
V gene: TRBV29-1
CDR3 protein: CSLTEGGELFF

CDR3 length: 17
J gene: TRBJ2-3
V gene: TRBV6-1
CDR3 protein: CASSEARSPRGTDTQYF

CDR3 length: 13
J gene: TRBJ2-7
V gene: TRBV5-4
CDR3 protein: CASSLEDGGEQYF

CDR3 length: 15
J gene: TRBJ1-1
V gene: TRBV28
CDR3 protein: CASSLGQGGKAEAFF

CDR3 length: 15
J gene: TRBJ1-1
V gene: TRBV19
CDR3 protein: CASTKGVRSNTEAFF

CDR3 length: 15
J gene: TRBJ2-3
V gene: TRBV2
CDR3 protein: CASSEGEGGADTQYF

CDR3 length: 14
J gene: TRBJ2-5
V gene: TRBV3-1/TRBV3-2
CDR3 protein: CASSGTGGQETQYF

CDR3 length: 18
J gene: TRBJ2-7
V gene: TRBV2
CDR3 protein: CASSEQLAGALGSYEQYF

CDR3 length: 14
J gene: TRBJ1-5
V gene: TRBV6-5
CDR3 protein: CASSSRASNQPQHF

CDR3 length: 12
J gene: TRBJ2-1
V gene: TRBV6-2/TRBV6-3
CDR3 protein: CASSYVKRDLFF

CDR3 length: 17
J gene: TRBJ2-7
V gene: TRBV7-2
CDR3 protein: CASSDGLAGGRIYEQYF

CDR3 length: 14
J gene: TRBJ2-7
V gene: TRBV5-8
CDR3 protein: CASSLGQGAHEQYF

CDR3 length: 16
J gene: TRBJ1-1
V gene: TRBV5-6
CDR3 protein: CASSLGRGSGTTEAFF

CDR3 length: 18
J gene: TRBJ2-1
V gene: TRBV11-3
CDR3 protein: CASSLGASGRGSYNEQFF

CDR3 length: 12
J gene: TRBJ2-3
V gene: TRBV29-1
CDR3 protein: CGGGRGTDTQYF

CDR3 length: 15
J gene: TRBJ1-2
V gene: TRBV10-3
CDR3 protein: CAISVKDRADYGYTF

CDR3 length: 13
J gene: TRBJ1-2
V gene: TRBV5-1
CDR3 protein: CASSFSRAYGYTF